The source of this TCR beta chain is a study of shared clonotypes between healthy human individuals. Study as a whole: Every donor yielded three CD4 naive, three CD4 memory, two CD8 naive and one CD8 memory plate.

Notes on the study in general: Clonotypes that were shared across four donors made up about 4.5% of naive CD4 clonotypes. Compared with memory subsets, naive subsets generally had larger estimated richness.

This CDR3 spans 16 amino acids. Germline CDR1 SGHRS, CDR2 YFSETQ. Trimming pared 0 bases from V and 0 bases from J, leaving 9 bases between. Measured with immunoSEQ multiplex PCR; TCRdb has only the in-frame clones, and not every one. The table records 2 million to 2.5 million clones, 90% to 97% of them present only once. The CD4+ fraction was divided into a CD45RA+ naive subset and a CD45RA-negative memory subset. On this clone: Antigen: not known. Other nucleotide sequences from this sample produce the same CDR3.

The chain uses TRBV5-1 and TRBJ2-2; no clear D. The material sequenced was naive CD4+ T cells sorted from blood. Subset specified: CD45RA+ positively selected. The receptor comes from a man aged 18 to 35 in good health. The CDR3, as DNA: TGCGCCAGCAGCTTGGTTGGTAGGGCGAACACCGGGGAGCTGTTTTTT. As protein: CASSLVGRANTGELFF.